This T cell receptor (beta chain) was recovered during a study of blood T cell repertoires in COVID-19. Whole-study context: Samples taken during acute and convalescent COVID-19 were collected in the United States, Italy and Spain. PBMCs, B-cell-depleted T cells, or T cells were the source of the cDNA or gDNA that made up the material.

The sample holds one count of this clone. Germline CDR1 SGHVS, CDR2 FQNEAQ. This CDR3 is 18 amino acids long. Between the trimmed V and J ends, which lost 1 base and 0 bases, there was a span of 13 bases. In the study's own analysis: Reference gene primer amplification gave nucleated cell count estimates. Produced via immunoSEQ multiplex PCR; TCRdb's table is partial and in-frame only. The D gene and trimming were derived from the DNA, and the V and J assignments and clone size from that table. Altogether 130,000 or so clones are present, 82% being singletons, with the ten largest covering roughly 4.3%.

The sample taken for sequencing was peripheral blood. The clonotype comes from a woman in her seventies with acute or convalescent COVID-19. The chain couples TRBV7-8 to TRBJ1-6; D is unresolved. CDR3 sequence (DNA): TGTGCCAGCAGCTTAGAAATTCCTTTGAGCTCCTATAATTCACCCCTCCACTTT. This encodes CASSLEIPLSSYNSPLHF.